This T cell receptor (beta chain) was recovered during a study of blood T cell repertoires in COVID-19. On the study more broadly: Spain, Italy and the United States supplied samples that represented acute and convalescent COVID-19.

Generated by immunoSEQ multiplex PCR, the TCRdb table keeps only in-frame clones and is missing some. This sample has approximately 230,000 clones; nearly 90% occur once, and the top ten carry 2% to 2.5%. CDR1 is SGHRS, CDR2 YFSETQ, per germline. The length of the CDR3 is 17 residues. V trimming: 3 bases; J trimming: 2 bases; junction bases outside the gene matches: 12. The receptor was isolated from a woman between 40 and 50 years old who had recovered from COVID-19. Sample: peripheral blood. The genes are TRBV5-1 and TRBJ1-2, with 8 bases matching TRBD1. The CDR3, as DNA: TGCGCCAGCAGCTGGGACCCTCCGACAGGGGCGAACTATGGCTACACCTTC. This encodes CASSWDPPTGANYGYTF.